This T cell receptor beta chain was retrieved from a study of cytomegalovirus exposure and HLA in healthy donors (dated by TCRdb to about 2017). In the study overall: An earlier analysis of 587 of the donors reported about 260 Gb of sequence data and around 120 million unique TCR beta sequences obtained from about 180 million T cells. The T cell repertoires of 700 or so subjects were profiled by immunosequencing and related to cytomegalovirus serostatus. The genetic ancestry cluster associated with self-reported Caucasian donors included over 65% of the roughly 400 genotyped donors. Genome-wide SNP genotypes for about 55% of the 666 donors were used in a later genetic analysis, which treated that subset as a discovery cohort. The study combined high-throughput TCR immunosequencing, statistical association of individual TCRs with disease status, and machine learning to predict cytomegalovirus infection status. In the later analysis, no new phenotypic data were used to find candidate immune exposures; instead, reliance was placed on TCR beta sequences and their occurrence across donors. Both class I and class II loci were covered by HLA typing, at four-digit resolution. A handful of DR-DQ haplotypes were handled as single units for association and clustering because linkage in the cohort was strong. Every repertoire in the discovery cohort had been generated on one and the same sequencing platform. Donor age, sex, ethnicity and CMV serostatus were compiled alongside the repertoire data. An early release that covered about 600 HLA-typed donors contained approximately 300 gigabases of sequencing data and 70 million to 100 million unique TCR sequences. The study aimed to test whether cataloging public T cell receptors could reveal signatures of past pathogen exposure. The number of typed donors differed by locus: roughly 620-630 for A, B, C, DRB1 and DQB1; 522 for DQA1; 600 to 610 for DPA1; and 400 to 480 for DPB1. Among some 400 genotyped donors of the cohort, an average of roughly 230,000 unique TCR beta nucleotide sequences was sequenced per donor, of which 15% to 20% were non-productive. In a later analysis, previously published TCR beta repertoires from some 640 donors were re-analyzed and high-resolution HLA genotyping was added so that TCR occurrence patterns could be studied. Besides the first cohort of 666 subjects, a separate validation cohort made up of 120 different subjects was used. To decide whether each TCR beta V gene segment behaved as functional or pseudogenic, an earlier analysis of over 500 of the donors relied on high-throughput TCR beta sequencing.

Library prep was done by the immunoSEQ multiplex PCR assay. For the multiplex PCR, a mixture combining 60 forward primers for TCR Vbeta segments and 13 reverse primers for TCR Jbeta segments was used. A multiplex PCR assay on genomic DNA amplified the CDR3 region of rearranged TCR beta genes. On the Illumina HiSeq System, the amplified TCR beta libraries were sequenced as 87-base-pair reads. Under the source paper's analysis protocol: In a later analysis, roughly 80 million unique TCR beta chains were counted across the 500 to 850 repertoires, and roughly 10 million of these chains were shared by at least two donors. Raw reads were error-corrected and collapsed into unique sequences by a nearest-neighbor algorithm in which closely related sequences were merged to remove PCR and sequencing errors. CDR3 sequences were aligned to IMGT reference sequences to assign V, D and J gene segments. Each retained sequence needed at least a six-nucleotide match to both a V gene segment and a J gene segment. A rearrangement counted as productive if the CDR3 had no stop codons and remained in frame with V and J, and every other rearrangement counted as non-productive. Following IMGT convention, CDR3 was defined as the stretch from the second conserved V-encoded cysteine up to the conserved J-encoded phenylalanine. In an earlier analysis of more than 550 of the donors, sequences lacking an unambiguous match to a single V gene segment were excluded. An earlier analysis of 550 to 650 of the donors classified V segments as functional when productive rearrangements were above 56.7% and as segregating when the standard deviation between donors was above 5%. A statistical classification framework was developed to diagnose cytomegalovirus status using the catalog of TCR beta chain sequences. A later analysis assigned V and J genes by comparing TCR nucleotide sequences with IMGT/GENE-DB human TR gene sequences. In a later analysis, CDR3 sequences and most-parsimonious VDJ recombination scenarios were assigned using the TCRdist pipeline. In a later analysis, every TCR beta chain was defined by the combination of its CDR3 amino acid sequence and its V-gene family, and reads without a unique V-gene family were dropped. In a later analysis, 550 to 650 highly shared, low-generation-probability nucleotide sequences were removed to address suspected cross-contamination and a sequencing artifact. For each public chain, a later analysis derived a clonal expansion index from normalized ranks of inferred template counts within each repertoire. In a later analysis, generation probabilities were computed using a VDJ recombination model fitted to out-of-frame rearrangements, and the results were checked against IGoR. Hypergeometric tests were used in a later analysis to score TCR-TCR, TCR-HLA and TCR-CMV co-occurrence, with a repertoire-size bias correction applied to the TCR pairs. In a later analysis, false discovery rates were estimated by permuting HLA or CMV assignments 20 times. In a later analysis, co-occurring TCRs were grouped using DBSCAN, with TCRdist sequence similarity added in when clustering inside HLA-allele-positive subsets. Repertoires with fewer than 30,000 or more than 120,000 public chains were left out of co-occurrence clustering, as were about 5 repertoires with anomalous nucleotide sharing. The table was pulled from immuneACCESS by TCRdb, which kept in-frame rearrangements only. Such tables lose some clones; where checked, under half of the loss comes from unresolved V genes, and the rest has no known cause. V, J and clone size derive from that table, while D and trimming were established from the DNA sequence. The sample table lists about 130,000 clones, approximately 84% of them with a count of one. The top ten clonotypes cover approximately 1.5% of the sample.

The cohort consisted of 600 or so healthy bone marrow donors. All cohort members were sampled while nominally healthy, although unrecorded immune exposures were likely present. The donor was CMV seronegative and belonged to the group of 380 or so seronegative cohort members. Every donor gave a peripheral blood sample, and the peripheral blood mononuclear cells from that sample were used for TCR beta sequencing. The Qiagen DNeasy Blood Extraction Kit was used to extract genomic DNA from the blood cell samples. Broad study findings and their caveats: Most TCR sequences were observed very rarely across donors, whereas some public TCRs were present in many individuals. In a later analysis, HLA-associated TCR beta chains showed more clonal expansion and lower generation probabilities than non-associated chains that were equally common. A total of roughly 160 TCR beta chains were listed by the study as associated with cytomegalovirus. A few of the identified cytomegalovirus-associated TCR beta chains were confirmed in vitro to be specific for cytomegalovirus antigens. In a later analysis, several top co-occurrence clusters were reported to appear linked to parvovirus B19, influenza, CMV and Epstein-Barr virus. CMV serostatus was the only immune exposure information available for the cohort. In a later genetic analysis, fewer N-insertions in productive TCRs were reported among donors in an Asian-associated ancestry cluster than the roughly 700-donor mean. Strong co-occurrence of HLA alleles, especially DR and DQ, made assigning TCR associations to individual alleles difficult. Linkage disequilibrium might explain the correlated functional status among segregating V segments, but an unknown experimental factor could not be excluded. The authors suggested that the approach could potentially be generalized to other disease states and immunological phenotypes. An association between a missense DCLRE1C variant and V-gene and J-gene trimming of TCR beta chains was found in a later genetic analysis and replicated in an independent cohort. This cohort had only TCR beta chains sequenced, and the lack of alpha or paired-chain data limited which features could be detected. The earlier analysis of approximately 560 of the donors excluded around 17 rarely observed V segments, including chromosome 9 orphons, because counts were too low. A further reported finding was that TCR beta sequences accurately predicted the HLA-A and HLA-B alleles for most subjects in the first cohort. In a later analysis, most CMV-associated TCR beta chains were found to appear HLA-restricted, with HLA associations seemingly driven largely by CMV exposure. According to a later analysis, TCR association rates differed among HLA loci, with DRB1 alleles showing the most associated TCRs and HLA-C alleles showing the fewest. A cluster of highly shared sequence variants was judged likely to represent a technical artifact of the sequencing pipeline. Because some donors lacked HLA typing at each locus, the association tests relied only on the typed subset. Broadly in line with IMGT annotations, most TCR beta V segments showed up in productive rearrangements about 90% or about 30% of the time in an earlier analysis of under 700 of the donors. The presence/absence analyses assumed that sequencing depth was roughly uniform across donors, and that assumption may not be true. A later analysis associated about 17,000 TCR beta sequences with specific HLA alleles at a false discovery rate of 0.05. The classifier was reported to diagnose cytomegalovirus status with high specificity and sensitivity in both the original and validation cohorts. Some IMGT-functional V segments, including TRBV6-2 and TRBV6-3, could not be told apart with the 87-base-pair reads, so those segments were excluded.

As encoded in the germline V gene, CDR1 is SGHRS while CDR2 is YFSETQ. From its cysteine to its phenylalanine, the CDR3 spans 15 amino acids. The DNA shown is the 45-base CDR3, in frame from base 1. Trimming at the junction amounts to 0 bases on V and 5 bases on J, and the germline ends lie 14 bases apart. Points on this clone: Its antigen is unknown. Per-nucleotide qualities are absent, and no much larger clonotype sits a single base away.

Material for sequencing was PBMCs. The receptor's source is a woman younger than 35 in good health and CMV-seronegative. The chain was built from TRBV5-1 and TRBJ2-5; the D region possibly corresponds to TRBD1 (5 bases align). The CDR3 is CASSLEAQGGETQYF. The nucleotides read TGCGCCAGCAGCTTGGAAGCCCAGGGTGGGGAGACCCAGTACTTC.